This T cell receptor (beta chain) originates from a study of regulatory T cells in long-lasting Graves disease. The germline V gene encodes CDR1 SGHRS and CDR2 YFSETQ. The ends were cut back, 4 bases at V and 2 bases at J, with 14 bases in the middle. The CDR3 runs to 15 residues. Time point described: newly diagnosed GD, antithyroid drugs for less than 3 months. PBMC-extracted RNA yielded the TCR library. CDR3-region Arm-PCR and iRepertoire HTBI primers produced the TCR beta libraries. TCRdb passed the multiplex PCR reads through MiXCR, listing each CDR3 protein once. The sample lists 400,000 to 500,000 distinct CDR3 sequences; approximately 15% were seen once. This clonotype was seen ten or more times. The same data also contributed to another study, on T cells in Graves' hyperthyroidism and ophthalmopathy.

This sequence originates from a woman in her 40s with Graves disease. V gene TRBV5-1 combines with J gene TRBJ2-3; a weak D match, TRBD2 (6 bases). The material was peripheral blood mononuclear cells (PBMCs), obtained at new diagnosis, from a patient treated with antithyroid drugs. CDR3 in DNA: TGCGCCAGCAGCCTCACAGAGGACTACACAGATACGCAGTATTTT. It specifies CASSLTEDYTDTQYF.